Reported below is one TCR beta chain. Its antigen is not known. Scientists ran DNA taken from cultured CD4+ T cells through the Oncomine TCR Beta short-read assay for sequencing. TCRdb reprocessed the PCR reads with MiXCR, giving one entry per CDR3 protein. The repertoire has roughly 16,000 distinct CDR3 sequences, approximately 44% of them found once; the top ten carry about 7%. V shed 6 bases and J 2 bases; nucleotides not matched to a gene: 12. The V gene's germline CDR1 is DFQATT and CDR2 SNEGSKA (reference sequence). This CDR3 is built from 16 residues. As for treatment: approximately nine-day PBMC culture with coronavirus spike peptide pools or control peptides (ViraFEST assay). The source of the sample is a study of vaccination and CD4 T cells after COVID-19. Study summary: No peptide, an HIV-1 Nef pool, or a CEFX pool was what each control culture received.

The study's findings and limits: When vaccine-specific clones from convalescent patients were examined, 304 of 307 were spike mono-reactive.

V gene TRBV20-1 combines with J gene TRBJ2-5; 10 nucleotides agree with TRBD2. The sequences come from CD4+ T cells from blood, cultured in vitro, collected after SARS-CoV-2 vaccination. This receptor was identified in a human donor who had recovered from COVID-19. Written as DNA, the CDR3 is TGCAGTGCCACCCGGCCTAGCGGGAGCTTTCAAGAGACCCAGTACTTC. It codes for CSATRPSGSFQETQYF.